Listed below are T cell receptor beta chains from one sample, sequenced in a study of blood T cell repertoires in COVID-19. Clones were read by immunoSEQ multiplex PCR, and TCRdb kept only the in-frame ones, dropping some. Of under 350,000 clones in the sample, about 89% were seen once. The sequenced sample was peripheral blood. The receptor source for this set is a man aged 50 to 60 with acute or convalescent COVID-19. Each CDR3 is given without its conserved first and last residue.

TRBJ1-5	11	TRBV6-5	ASNPGGSQPQH
TRBJ2-3	13	TRBV11-2	ASSVAGGRSDTQY
TRBJ1-2	11	TRBV9	ASSEGGDYGYT
TRBJ1-4	10	TRBV19	ASTGYGEKLF
TRBJ1-2	15	TRBV19	ASSSRTAFGPNYGYT
TRBJ1-2	10	TRBV29-1	SALAGGYGYT
TRBJ2-3	13	TRBV9	ASSPPEGGADTQY
TRBJ2-1	12	TRBV4-1	ASSQDSGRVKLF
TRBJ1-2	13	TRBV6-6	ASSYGSQANYGYT
TRBJ1-2	12	TRBV6-5	ASSYSDRAGGYT
TRBJ2-7	14	TRBV5-1	ASSSGTSGGLYEQY
TRBJ2-5	13	TRBV7-3	ASSPAAGGGETQY
TRBJ2-3	13	TRBV10-3	AIRTSGGLTDTQY
TRBJ1-1	14	TRBV3-1/TRBV3-2	ASSPPYSGQNTEAF
TRBJ2-3	15	TRBV5-1	ASSLAAGGLGTDTQY
TRBJ1-5	12	TRBV18	ASSPGISIQPQH
TRBJ2-7	13	TRBV21-1	ASSKGGFHTYEQY
TRBJ2-3	11	TRBV5-1	ASTVQGTDTQY
TRBJ2-5	13	TRBV6-5	ASRGRQGEQETQY
TRBJ1-1	11	TRBV3-1/TRBV3-2	ASSRTSNTEAF
TRBJ2-5	13	TRBV15	ATSRDRGGGETQY
TRBJ2-2	11	TRBV7-3	ASSPLNTGELF
TRBJ2-1	13	TRBV30	AWSSGQGSYNEQF
TRBJ2-5	15	TRBV11-2	ASSLAQAGGTQETQY
TRBJ1-1	12	TRBV10-3	AISELNRHTEAF